This T cell receptor beta chain was captured in a study of shared clonotypes between healthy human individuals. The wider study: Each donor's CD8 memory used one plate, CD8 naive two, each CD4 subset three.

Deep-level settings were used for running the assay. Profiling relied on immunoSEQ multiplex PCR, and the TCRdb table lists in-frame clones only, not all of them. The repertoire holds some 1 million clones, with under 80% as singletons. CDR1 and CDR2 from the germline V gene are ENHRY and SYGVKD. This CDR3 comprises 15 residues. Trimming cost V 3 bases and J 6 bases; bases outside gene matches: 8. Input material: memory CD4+ T cells sorted from blood. As for subset: CD45RA-negative fraction. The source of this sequence is a man younger than 30 in good health. This chain connects TRBV10-3 to TRBJ1-5; 7 nucleotides align to TRBD1. DNA of the CDR3: TGTGCCATCAGTGACGAAGGACAGGCGGGTCAGCCCCAGCATTTT. The encoded protein is CAISDEGQAGQPQHF.